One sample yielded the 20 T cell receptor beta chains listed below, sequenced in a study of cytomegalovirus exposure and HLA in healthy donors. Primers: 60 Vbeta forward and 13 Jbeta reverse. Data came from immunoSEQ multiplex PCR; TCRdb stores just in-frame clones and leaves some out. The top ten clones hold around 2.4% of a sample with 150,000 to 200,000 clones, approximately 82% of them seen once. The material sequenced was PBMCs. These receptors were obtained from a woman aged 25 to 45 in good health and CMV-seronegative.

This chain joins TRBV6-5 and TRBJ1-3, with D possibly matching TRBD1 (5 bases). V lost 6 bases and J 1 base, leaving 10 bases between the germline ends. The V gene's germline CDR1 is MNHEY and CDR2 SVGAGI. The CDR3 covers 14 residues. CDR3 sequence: CASRAGTSGNTIYF. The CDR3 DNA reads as TGTGCCAGCAGGGCGGGGACGTCTGGAAACACCATATATTTT.

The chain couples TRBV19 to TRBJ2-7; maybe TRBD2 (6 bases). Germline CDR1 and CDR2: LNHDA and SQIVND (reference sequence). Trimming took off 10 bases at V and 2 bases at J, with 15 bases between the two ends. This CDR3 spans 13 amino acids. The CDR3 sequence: CATRVGGAYEQYF. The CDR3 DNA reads TGTGCCACCAGAGTTGGAGGGGCCTACGAGCAGTACTTC.

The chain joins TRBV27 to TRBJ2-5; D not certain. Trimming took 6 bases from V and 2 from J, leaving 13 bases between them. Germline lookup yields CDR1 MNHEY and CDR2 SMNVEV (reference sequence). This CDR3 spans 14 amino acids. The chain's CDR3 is CASSPSSVQETQYF. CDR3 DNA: TGTGCCAGCAGCCCGAGTTCGGTACAAGAGACCCAGTACTTC.

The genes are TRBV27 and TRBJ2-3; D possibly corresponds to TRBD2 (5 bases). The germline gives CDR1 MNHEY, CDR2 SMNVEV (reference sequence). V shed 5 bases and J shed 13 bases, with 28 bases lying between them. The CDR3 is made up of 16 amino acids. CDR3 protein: CASSLTPWGLARSEYF. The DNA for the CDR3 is TGTGCCAGCAGTCTTACCCCCTGGGGATTAGCCCGTAGCGAGTATTTT.

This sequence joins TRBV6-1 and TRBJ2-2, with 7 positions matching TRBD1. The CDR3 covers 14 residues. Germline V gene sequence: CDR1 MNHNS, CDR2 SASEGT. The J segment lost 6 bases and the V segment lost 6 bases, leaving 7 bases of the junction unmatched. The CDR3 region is CASRLPTGAGELFF. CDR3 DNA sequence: TGTGCCAGCAGACTCCCAACAGGGGCCGGGGAGCTGTTTTTT.

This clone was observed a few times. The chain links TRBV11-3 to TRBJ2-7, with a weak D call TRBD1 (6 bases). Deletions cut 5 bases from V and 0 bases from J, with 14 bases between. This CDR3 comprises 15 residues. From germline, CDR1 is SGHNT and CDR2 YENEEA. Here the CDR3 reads CASSKQSGDSYEQYF. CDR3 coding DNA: TGTGCCAGCAGCAAACAATCAGGGGACTCCTACGAGCAGTACTTC.

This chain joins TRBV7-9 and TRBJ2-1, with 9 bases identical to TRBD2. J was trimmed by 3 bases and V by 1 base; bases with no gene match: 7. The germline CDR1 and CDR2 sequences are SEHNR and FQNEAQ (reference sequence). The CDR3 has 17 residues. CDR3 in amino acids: CASSLGLRLADYNEQFF. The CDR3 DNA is TGTGCCAGCAGCTTAGGACTACGACTAGCGGACTACAATGAGCAGTTCTTC.

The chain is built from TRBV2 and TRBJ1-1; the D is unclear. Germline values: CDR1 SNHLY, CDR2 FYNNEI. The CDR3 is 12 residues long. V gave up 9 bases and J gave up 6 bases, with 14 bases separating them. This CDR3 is CARRWSGAEAFF. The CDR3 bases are TGTGCCAGGCGTTGGTCGGGTGCTGAAGCTTTCTTT.

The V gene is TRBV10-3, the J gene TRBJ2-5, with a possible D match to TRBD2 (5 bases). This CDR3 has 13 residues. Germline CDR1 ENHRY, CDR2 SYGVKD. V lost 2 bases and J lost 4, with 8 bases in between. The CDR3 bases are TGTGCCATCAGTGAGCTTGAGGGAGAGACCCAGTACTTC. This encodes CAISELEGETQYF.

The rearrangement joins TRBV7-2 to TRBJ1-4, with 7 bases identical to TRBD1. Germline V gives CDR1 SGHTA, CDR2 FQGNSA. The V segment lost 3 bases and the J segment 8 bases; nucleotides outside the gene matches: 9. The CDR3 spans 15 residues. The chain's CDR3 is CASSLNRGGGEKLFF. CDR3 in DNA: TGTGCCAGCAGCTTGAACAGGGGCGGGGGGGAAAAACTGTTTTTT. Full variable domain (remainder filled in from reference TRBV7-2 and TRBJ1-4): GAGVSQSPSNKVTEKGKDVELRCDPISGHTALYWYRQSLGQGLEFLIYFQGNSAPDKSGLPSDRFSAERTGGSVSTLTIQRTQQEDSAVYLCASSLNRGGGEKLFFGSGTQLSVL.

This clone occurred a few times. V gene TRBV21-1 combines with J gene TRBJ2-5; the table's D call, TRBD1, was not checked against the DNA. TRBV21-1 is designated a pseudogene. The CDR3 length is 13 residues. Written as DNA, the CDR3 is TGTGCCAGCAGCGGAAGGGGTCAAGAGACCCAGTACTTC. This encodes CASSGRGQETQYF.

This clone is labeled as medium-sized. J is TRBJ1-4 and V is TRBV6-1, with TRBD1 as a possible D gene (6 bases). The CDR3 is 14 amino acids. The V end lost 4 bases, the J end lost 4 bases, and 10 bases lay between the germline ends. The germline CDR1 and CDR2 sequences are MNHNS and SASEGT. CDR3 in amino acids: CASSGTVNNEKLFF. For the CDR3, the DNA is TGTGCCAGCAGTGGGACAGTTAATAATGAAAAACTGTTTTTT.

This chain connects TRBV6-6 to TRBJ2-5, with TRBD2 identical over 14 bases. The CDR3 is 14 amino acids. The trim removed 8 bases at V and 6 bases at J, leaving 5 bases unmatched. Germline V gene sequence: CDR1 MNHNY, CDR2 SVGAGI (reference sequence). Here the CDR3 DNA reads TGTGCCAGCTGGGGGACTAGCGGGAGTCAGACCCAGTACTTC. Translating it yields CASWGTSGSQTQYF.

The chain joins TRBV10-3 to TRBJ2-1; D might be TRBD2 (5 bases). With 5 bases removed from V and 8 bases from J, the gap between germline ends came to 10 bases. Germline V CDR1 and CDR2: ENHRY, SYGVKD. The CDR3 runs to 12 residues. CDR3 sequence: CAISKEGDEQFF. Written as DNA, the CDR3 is TGTGCCATCAGTAAAGAGGGAGATGAGCAGTTCTTC.

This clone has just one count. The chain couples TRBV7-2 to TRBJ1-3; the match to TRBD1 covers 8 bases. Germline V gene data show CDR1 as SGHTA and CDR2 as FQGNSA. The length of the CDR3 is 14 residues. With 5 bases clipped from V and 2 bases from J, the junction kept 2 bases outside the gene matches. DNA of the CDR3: TGTGCCAGCAGCGCACAGGGGGCTGGAAACACCATATATTTT. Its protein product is CASSAQGAGNTIYF.

CDR3 loop: CASSFTRTDTQYF. The CDR3 DNA reads TGCGCCAGCAGCTTTACTAGAACAGATACGCAGTATTTT. This rearrangement joins TRBV5-1 to TRBJ2-3; maybe TRBD2 (5 bases). In germline, CDR1 is SGHRS, CDR2 YFSETQ. The CDR3 is 13 residues long. The V end lost 2 bases, the J end lost 3 bases, and 7 bases lay between the germline ends. Variable domain in full (rest from reference TRBV5-1 and TRBJ2-3): KAGVTQTPRYLIKTRGQQVTLSCSPISGHRSVSWYQQTPGQGLQFLFEYFSETQRNKGNFPGRFSGRQFSNSRSEMNVSTLELGDSALYLCASSFTRTDTQYFGPGTRLTVL.

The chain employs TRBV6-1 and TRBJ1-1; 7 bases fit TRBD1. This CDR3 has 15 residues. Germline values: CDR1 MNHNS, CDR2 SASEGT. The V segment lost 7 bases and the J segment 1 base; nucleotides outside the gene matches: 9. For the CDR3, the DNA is TGTGCCAGCACTCTTCGACAGGGAACGAACACTGAAGCTTTCTTT. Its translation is CASTLRQGTNTEAFF.

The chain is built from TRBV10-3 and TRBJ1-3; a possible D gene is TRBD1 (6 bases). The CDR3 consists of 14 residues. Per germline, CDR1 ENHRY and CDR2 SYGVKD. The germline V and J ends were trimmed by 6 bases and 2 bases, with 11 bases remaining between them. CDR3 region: CAIREQGTGNTIYF. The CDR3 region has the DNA TGTGCCATCAGGGAACAGGGAACTGGAAACACCATATATTTT.

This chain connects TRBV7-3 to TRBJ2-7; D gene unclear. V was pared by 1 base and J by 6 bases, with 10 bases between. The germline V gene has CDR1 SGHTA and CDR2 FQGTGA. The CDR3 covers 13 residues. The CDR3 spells CASSLKPLGEQYF. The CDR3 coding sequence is TGTGCCAGCAGCTTAAAGCCCCTCGGCGAGCAGTACTTC. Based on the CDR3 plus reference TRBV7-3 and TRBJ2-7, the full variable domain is GAGVSQTPSNKVTEKGKYVELRCDPISGHTALYWYRQSLGQGPEFLIYFQGTGAADDSGLPNDRFFAVRPEGSVSTLKIQRTERGDSAVYLCASSLKPLGEQYFGPGTRLTVT.

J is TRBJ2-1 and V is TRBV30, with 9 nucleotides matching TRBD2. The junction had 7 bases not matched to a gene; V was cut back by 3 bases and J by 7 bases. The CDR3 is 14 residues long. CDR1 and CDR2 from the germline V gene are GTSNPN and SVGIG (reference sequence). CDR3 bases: TGTGCCTGGAGCGTTAGCGGGAGTTGGAATGAGCAGTTCTTC. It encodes CAWSVSGSWNEQFF. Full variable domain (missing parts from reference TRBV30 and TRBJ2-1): SQTIHQWPATLVQPVGSPLSLECTVEGTSNPNLYWYRQAAGRGLQLLFYSVGIGQISSEVPQNLSASRPQDRQFILSSKKLLLSDSGFYLCAWSVSGSWNEQFFGPGTRLTVL.